One and the same sample provided the 8 T cell receptor beta chains below, sequenced in a study of shared clonotypes between healthy human individuals. Some clones are missing from TCRdb's copy, which holds only in-frame ones; the method was immunoSEQ multiplex PCR. The table records roughly 2,500,000 clones, more than 85% of them present only once. Specimen: naive CD4+ T cells from PBMCs. Subset reported: CD45RA+ positively selected. The receptors shown here come from a young man in good health. Some clones in this sample may be carry-over from other donors' samples.

This chain connects TRBV18 to TRBJ1-5; D is unclear. The V and J ends lost 0 bases and 2 bases respectively, with 5 bases between them. The CDR3 is 14 amino acids. In germline, CDR1 is KGHSH, CDR2 LQKENI. CDR3 region: CASSPPPGNQPQHF. CDR3 in DNA: TGTGCCAGCTCACCACCCCCGGGCAATCAGCCCCAGCATTTT.

This chain connects TRBV4-2 to TRBJ2-2, with TRBD2 as a possible D gene (5 bases). Germline CDR1 and CDR2: LGHNA and YNFKEQ. Trimming removed 1 base at V and 3 bases at J, with 12 bases between. This CDR3 contains 16 residues. CDR3 residues: CASSQGLAGYTGELFF. For the CDR3, the DNA is TGTGCCAGCAGCCAAGGGCTAGCCGGGTACACCGGGGAGCTGTTTTTT.

This chain connects TRBV5-1 to TRBJ1-5; D gene unclear. The ends were cut back, 2 bases at V and 5 bases at J, with 8 bases in the middle. The CDR3 has 13 residues. Germline-derived CDR1 and CDR2 are SGHRS and YFSETQ. DNA of the CDR3: TGCGCCAGCAGCTTCGGTTGGGATCAGCCCCAGCATTTT. This codes for CASSFGWDQPQHF.

Only one count was recorded for this clone. The chain carries TRBV28 and TRBJ1-2, with D possibly being TRBD1 (5 bases). The CDR3 is 16 amino acids. V was trimmed by 4 bases and J by 6 bases, leaving 21 bases between them. Germline CDR1 and CDR2: MDHEN and SYDVKM. The chain's CDR3 is CASSSPSVAGVDGYTF. In DNA form, the CDR3 reads TGTGCCAGCAGTTCCCCGTCCGTGGCGGGGGTGGATGGCTACACCTTC.

The V gene is TRBV6-6, the J gene TRBJ1-1; D call uncertain. V was clipped by 10 bases and J by 0 bases, with 15 bases between them. The germline V gene has CDR1 MNHNY and CDR2 SVGAGI (reference sequence). The CDR3 covers 14 residues. The CDR3 DNA reads TGTGCCACCAAGGGCAGACATATGAACACTGAAGCTTTCTTT. It is translated as CATKGRHMNTEAFF.

The V gene is TRBV5-1, the J gene TRBJ1-4, with 10 bases lining up with TRBD1. V lost 4 bases to trimming and J lost 12 bases; unmatched junction nucleotides: 9. This CDR3 has 14 residues. Germline V gene data show CDR1 as SGHRS and CDR2 as YFSETQ. CDR3 residues: CASSERQGALQLFF. The CDR3 DNA is TGCGCCAGCAGCGAGCGACAGGGGGCTCTTCAACTGTTTTTT.

The chain couples TRBV6-6 to TRBJ2-5; TRBD1 agrees at 7 bases. CDR3 length: 15 residues. The trim removed 6 bases at V and 1 base at J, leaving 8 bases unmatched. Germline V gene sequence: CDR1 MNHNY, CDR2 SVGAGI (reference sequence). Here the CDR3 DNA reads TGTGCCAGCAGCCTGACAGGGAGCTTCCAAGAGACCCAGTACTTC. Its translation is CASSLTGSFQETQYF.

This sequence joins TRBV28 and TRBJ2-7; TRBD1 matches 7 bases. Unmatched junction bases numbered 11, after V lost 5 bases and J lost 7 bases. The CDR3 runs to 14 residues. CDR1 is MDHEN and CDR2 is SYDVKM in the germline V gene. The CDR3 sequence: CASSPIDRVKEQYF. The CDR3 DNA reads as TGTGCCAGCAGTCCTATCGACAGGGTTAAGGAGCAGTACTTC.